This T cell receptor beta chain appears in the sequencing data of a study of T cell responses to AZD1222 COVID-19 vaccine. The study, taken as a whole, reports: Donors were chiefly white British, with a greater number of females, and clonal diversity was perhaps underestimated. Among spike-specific TCRs, nearly half reportedly target unmutated variant regions. The span of vaccine-associated CD4 TCRs extended across spike, with dominance at 160-218 and 743-854.

Profiling relied on immunoSEQ multiplex PCR, and the TCRdb table lists in-frame clones only, not all of them. The repertoire includes approximately 160,000 clones, approximately 89% of them detected once, and 2% to 2.5% sits in the top ten. The CDR3 loop spans 14 amino acids. Per germline, CDR1 SGDLS and CDR2 YYNGEE. Deletions cut 3 bases from V and 6 bases from J, with 15 bases between. With respect to this clone: Its antigen is still unknown.

The starting material was peripheral blood, obtained on day 0 of AZD1222 vaccination. The rearrangement joins TRBV9 to TRBJ1-1; D not certain. This TCR came from an adult in good health. The CDR3 loop is CASSEEGRAAEAFF. The CDR3, as DNA: TGTGCCAGCAGCGAAGAAGGGAGAGCTGCTGAAGCTTTCTTT.